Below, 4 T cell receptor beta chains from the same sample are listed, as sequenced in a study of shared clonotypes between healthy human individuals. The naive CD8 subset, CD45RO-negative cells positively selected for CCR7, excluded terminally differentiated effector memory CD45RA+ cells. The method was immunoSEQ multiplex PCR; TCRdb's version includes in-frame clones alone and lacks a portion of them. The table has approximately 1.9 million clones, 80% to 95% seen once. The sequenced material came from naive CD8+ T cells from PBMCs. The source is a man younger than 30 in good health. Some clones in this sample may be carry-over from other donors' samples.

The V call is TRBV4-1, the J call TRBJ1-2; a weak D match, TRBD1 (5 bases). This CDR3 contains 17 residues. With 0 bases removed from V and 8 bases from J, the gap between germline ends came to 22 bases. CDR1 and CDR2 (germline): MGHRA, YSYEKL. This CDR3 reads CASSQDPPGPRGGGYTF. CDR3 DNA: TGCGCCAGCAGCCAAGATCCCCCCGGGCCCCGGGGGGGAGGCTACACCTTC.

This CDR3 is CASSRTITSYNEQFF. The CDR3, as DNA: TGTGCCAGCAGTAGGACTATCACCTCCTACAATGAGCAGTTCTTC. The rearrangement joins TRBV27 to TRBJ2-1, with a possible D match to TRBD2 (6 bases). V was cut by 5 bases and J by 0 bases, with 11 bases left in between. Germline CDR1 and CDR2: MNHEY and SMNVEV (reference sequence). The CDR3 spans 15 residues.

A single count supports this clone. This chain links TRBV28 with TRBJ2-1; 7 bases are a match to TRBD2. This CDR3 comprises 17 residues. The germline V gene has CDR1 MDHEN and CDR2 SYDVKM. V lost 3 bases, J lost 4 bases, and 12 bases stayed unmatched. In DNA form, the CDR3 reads TGTGCCAGCAGTTTCCGTTTCCCTAGCGGACCTTACAATGAGCAGTTCTTC. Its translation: CASSFRFPSGPYNEQFF. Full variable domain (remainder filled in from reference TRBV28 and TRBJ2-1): DVKVTQSSRYLVKRTGEKVFLECVQDMDHENMFWYRQDPGLGLRLIYFSYDVKMKEKGDIPEGYSVSREKKERFSLILESASTNQTSMYLCASSFRFPSGPYNEQFFGPGTRLTVL.

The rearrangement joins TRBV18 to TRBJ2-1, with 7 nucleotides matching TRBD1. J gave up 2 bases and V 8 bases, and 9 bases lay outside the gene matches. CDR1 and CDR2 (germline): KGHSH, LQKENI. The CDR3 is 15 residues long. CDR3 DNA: TGTGCCAGCACCCCAGACAGGGCGCCCTACAATGAGCAGTTCTTC. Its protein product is CASTPDRAPYNEQFF.